These 14 T cell receptor beta chains originate from one sample sequenced in a study of blood T cell repertoires in COVID-19. Repertoires were generated with immunoSEQ multiplex PCR, while TCRdb's copy carries only in-frame clones and drops some. The table shows about 460,000 clones, with roughly nine tenths occurring only once. Sequencing input: PBMCs or T cells enriched from blood (not recorded which). The source of these receptors is a woman between 55 and 75 years old who had recovered from COVID-19.

The chain links TRBV6-5 to TRBJ2-7, with D perhaps matching TRBD1 (6 bases). The CDR3 covers 15 residues. CDR1 and CDR2 (germline): MNHEY, SVGAGI. The V and J ends lost 6 bases and 3 bases respectively, with 18 bases between them. The CDR3 DNA reads as TGTGCCAGCAGCGTTAACAGGGAGCTGCTCTACGAGCAGTACGTC. Its translation: CASSVNRELLYEQYV.

The V call is TRBV11-3, the J call TRBJ2-7; D is uncertain. V lost 4 bases and J lost 1, with 8 bases in between. Germline V gene sequence: CDR1 SGHNT, CDR2 YENEEA. The CDR3 is made up of 13 amino acids. The CDR3 DNA reads as TGTGCCAGCAGCTCTCGACTTTCCTACGAGCAGTACTTC. Translation: CASSSRLSYEQYF.

The rearrangement joins TRBV9 to TRBJ1-2, with TRBD1 as a possible D gene (6 bases). V was shortened by 0 bases and J by 3 bases, with 15 bases between the two germline ends. Germline loops: CDR1 SGDLS, CDR2 YYNGEE. The CDR3 loop spans 16 amino acids. CDR3 in amino acids: CASSVEAGASHYGYTF. The CDR3 DNA is TGTGCCAGCAGCGTAGAAGCAGGGGCAAGTCACTATGGCTACACCTTC.

Of note for this clone: At the DNA level, this CDR3 is encoded by other sequences in the same sample as well. The rearrangement joins TRBV27 to TRBJ2-1; perhaps TRBD1 as D (5 bases). Trimming took 2 bases from V and 3 from J, leaving 5 bases between them. This CDR3 has 13 amino acids. Germline V gene data show CDR1 as MNHEY and CDR2 as SMNVEV (reference sequence). The CDR3 DNA follows: TGTGCCAGCAGTTTAAGGGGCTACAATGAGCAGTTCTTC. It is translated as CASSLRGYNEQFF.

The chain has TRBV19 and TRBJ2-3; weak D call: TRBD2 (5 bases). V lost 3 bases and J lost 2, with 12 bases in between. Germline values: CDR1 LNHDA, CDR2 SQIVND (reference sequence). This CDR3 has 15 residues. The CDR3 DNA is TGTGCCAGTAGTATCCTCCCGGGGATCACAGATACGCAGTATTTT. This sequence encodes CASSILPGITDTQYF.

This clone was counted once. The J gene is TRBJ1-5, the V gene TRBV10-3; the D gene is possibly TRBD1 (6 bases). Trimming left V 7 bases short and J 1 base short, with 8 bases between. The germline V gene has CDR1 ENHRY and CDR2 SYGVKD. CDR3 size: 13 residues. This CDR3 reads CAITRGSNQPQHF. CDR3 nucleotides: TGTGCCATCACCAGGGGAAGCAATCAGCCCCAGCATTTT.

V gene TRBV18 combines with J gene TRBJ1-2; TRBD1 might be the D (6 bases). Trimming took off 3 bases at V and 6 bases at J, with 17 bases between the two ends. CDR1 and CDR2 from the germline V gene are KGHSH and LQKENI. This CDR3 comprises 15 residues. Here the CDR3 reads CASSPSSGPGDGYTF. The CDR3 coding sequence is TGTGCCAGCTCACCTAGCAGTGGCCCAGGGGATGGCTACACCTTC.

The chain couples TRBV24-1 to TRBJ2-2; the D is unclear. The germline V gene encodes CDR1 KGHDR and CDR2 SFDVKD. Deletions cut 7 bases from V and 7 bases from J, with 6 bases between. The CDR3 has 11 residues. The CDR3 sequence: CATSRNGELFF. The CDR3 nucleotides read TGTGCCACCAGCAGGAACGGGGAGCTGTTTTTT.

This chain uses TRBV4-2 with TRBJ1-1; possible D gene TRBD1, 5 bases. The ends were cut back, 1 base at V and 3 bases at J, with 9 bases in the middle. The CDR3 is 14 amino acids. Germline V gene sequence: CDR1 LGHNA, CDR2 YNFKEQ. The CDR3 DNA reads TGTGCCAGCAGCCAAGTTGTAGGGGACACTGAAGCTTTCTTT. Protein: CASSQVVGDTEAFF.

With respect to this clone: Other DNA sequences in the sample encode the same CDR3. J is TRBJ2-7 and V is TRBV6-5; D is unresolved. CDR3 length: 14 amino acids. V was pared by 2 bases and J by 3 bases, with 11 bases between. Germline loops: CDR1 MNHEY, CDR2 SVGAGI. The CDR3 region has the DNA TGTGCCAGCAGTTACCTTGCAGGCAGCTACGAGCAGTACTTC. It is translated as CASSYLAGSYEQYF.

The genes are TRBV12-5 and TRBJ2-1; 7 bases fit TRBD1. The CDR3 is made up of 16 amino acids. Germline trimming cut 0 bases from V and 4 bases from J; bases unmatched to any gene: 6. Per the germline V gene, CDR1 is LGHNT and CDR2 is FRNRAP. In DNA, the CDR3 is TGTGCTAGTGGTTTGGTACTGGGACAGTTATACAATGAGCAGTTCTTC. As protein: CASGLVLGQLYNEQFF.

V usage is TRBV3-1 (or the pseudogene TRBV3-2) and J usage is TRBJ2-5, with 7 bases matching TRBD1. Germline V lookup: CDR1 LGHDT, CDR2 YNNKEL (reference sequence). The CDR3 has 16 residues. With V trimmed by 0 bases and J by 5 bases, 9 bases remained unmatched. CDR3 amino acids: CASSQDLSRGRETQYF. As DNA, the CDR3 is TGTGCCAGCAGCCAAGATCTTAGTAGGGGGCGGGAGACCCAGTACTTC.

The chain joins TRBV5-4 to TRBJ1-1, with a possible D match to TRBD1 (6 bases). The germline V gene has CDR1 SGHNT and CDR2 YYREEE (reference sequence). This CDR3 has 14 amino acids. V gave up 3 bases and J gave up 4 bases, with 13 bases separating them. CDR3 amino acids: CASSSRGGGTEAFF. CDR3 nucleotides: TGTGCCAGCAGCTCCAGGGGAGGGGGCACTGAAGCTTTCTTT.

J is TRBJ2-3 and V is TRBV11-2; 11 bases are a match to TRBD2. This CDR3 comprises 14 residues. Per germline, CDR1 SGHAT and CDR2 FQNNGV. V shed 0 bases, J shed 10 bases, and the junction held 3 bases outside the gene matches. Here the CDR3 DNA reads TGTGCCAGCAGCTTAGAGACTAGCGGGGTGGCGCAGTATTTT. This translates into CASSLETSGVAQYF. The full variable domain, completed using reference TRBV11-2 and TRBJ2-3, is EAGVAQSPRYKIIEKRQSVAFWCNPISGHATLYWYQQILGQGPKLLIQFQNNGVVDDSQLPKDRFSAERLKGVDSTLKIQPAKLEDSAVYLCASSLETSGVAQYFGPGTRLTVL.